These 32 T cell receptor beta chains were all obtained from the same sample, sequenced in a study of shared clonotypes between healthy human individuals. The protocol was immunoSEQ multiplex PCR, while the TCRdb copy is restricted to in-frame clones and leaves out a portion. The sample has some 2,500,000 clones; 92% are singletons. What was sequenced was naive CD4+ T cells from PBMCs. Subset in this sample: CD45RA+ positively selected. All receptors derive from a man aged 18 to 35 in good health. Some clones in this sample may be carry-over from other donors' samples.

As concerns this clone: At the DNA level, this CDR3 is encoded by other sequences in the same sample as well. This chain uses TRBV5-1 with TRBJ1-2, with 9 bases fitting TRBD1. After removal of 5 bases from V and 6 bases from J, the junction contained 5 bases not matched to a gene. Germline loops: CDR1 SGHRS, CDR2 YFSETQ. The length of the CDR3 is 13 residues. This chain's CDR3 is CASSLGTGNGYTF. Here the CDR3 DNA reads TGCGCCAGCAGTCTAGGGACAGGGAATGGCTACACCTTC.

This chain links TRBV5-4 with TRBJ2-3; D may match TRBD1 or TRBD2 (5 bases each). The germline gives CDR1 SGHNT, CDR2 YYREEE (reference sequence). V lost 2 bases, J lost 2 bases, and 21 bases lay in between. CDR3 length: 18 amino acids. CDR3 amino acids: CASSFKSGGTPSTDTQYF. CDR3 sequence (DNA): TGTGCCAGCAGCTTCAAGAGTGGGGGAACGCCCTCCACAGATACGCAGTATTTT.

The rearrangement links TRBV7-9 to TRBJ1-2, with D tentatively TRBD1 (5 bases). From germline, CDR1 is SEHNR and CDR2 FQNEAQ (reference sequence). The CDR3 spans 16 residues. With 3 bases removed from V and 0 bases from J, the gap between germline ends came to 14 bases. The CDR3 DNA reads as TGTGCCAGCAGCTTCTTGACAGCCCAACCTAACTATGGCTACACCTTC. The encoded protein is CASSFLTAQPNYGYTF.

The CDR3 DNA follows: TGTGCCAGCTCACCGGGCAGGGAAGGGGAAAAACTGTTTTTT. Protein sequence: CASSPGREGEKLFF. V is TRBV18 and J is TRBJ1-4, with a possible D match to TRBD1 (5 bases). Germline V lookup: CDR1 KGHSH, CDR2 LQKENI. The ends were cut back, 3 bases at V and 8 bases at J, with 13 bases in the middle. The CDR3 is 14 residues long.

This clone was picked up one time. The chain has TRBV18 and TRBJ1-6, with TRBD1 identical over 8 bases. The trim removed 5 bases at V and 3 bases at J, leaving 3 bases unmatched. Germline V CDR1 and CDR2: KGHSH, LQKENI. CDR3 length: 15 amino acids. The CDR3 DNA reads as TGTGCCAGCTCAACGACAGGGGACTATAATTCACCCCTCCACTTT. It specifies CASSTTGDYNSPLHF.

This clone was recorded once. The chain uses TRBV2 and TRBJ2-7, with 8 positions matching TRBD1. This CDR3 has 15 residues. V was clipped by 3 bases and J by 2 bases; unmatched bases: 6. The germline V gene encodes CDR1 SNHLY and CDR2 FYNNEI. The CDR3 loop is CASSEMDRAPYEQYF. The CDR3 nucleotides read TGTGCCAGCAGTGAGATGGACAGGGCCCCCTACGAGCAGTACTTC.

The rearrangement uses TRBV12-5 and TRBJ2-1; 9 bases match TRBD1. Germline CDR1 and CDR2: LGHNT and FRNRAP. V lost 3 bases to trimming and J lost 2 bases; unmatched junction nucleotides: 11. The CDR3 contains 18 residues. CDR3 in DNA: TGTGCTAGTGGTTTCACCCCCGGGGACAGGGTAACCTACAATGAGCAGTTCTTC. Translating it yields CASGFTPGDRVTYNEQFF.

The chain employs TRBV5-1 and TRBJ2-7; TRBD1 matches at 9 bases. Germline V CDR1 and CDR2: SGHRS, YFSETQ. The CDR3 is 12 amino acids. V gave up 2 bases and J gave up 11 bases; unmatched junction bases: 5. In DNA, the CDR3 is TGCGCCAGCAGCTTTGGAGGGGACAGGGAGTACTTC. As protein: CASSFGGDREYF. Looking up the rest from reference TRBV5-1 and TRBJ2-7 gives the full variable domain: KAGVTQTPRYLIKTRGQQVTLSCSPISGHRSVSWYQQTPGQGLQFLFEYFSETQRNKGNFPGRFSGRQFSNSRSEMNVSTLELGDSALYLCASSFGGDREYFGPGTRLTVT.

The gene calls are TRBV2 and TRBJ1-3, with D perhaps TRBD1 (5 bases). The CDR3 has 14 amino acids. Trimming left V 7 bases short and J 4 bases short, with 14 bases between. Germline V gives CDR1 SNHLY, CDR2 FYNNEI. CDR3 in DNA: TGTGCCAGCAACGCACAGGCCTACGGAAACACCATATATTTT. Its translation is CASNAQAYGNTIYF.

V is TRBV2 and J is TRBJ1-4; D is uncertain. Trimming removed 0 bases at V and 10 bases at J, with 15 bases between. CDR1 is SNHLY and CDR2 is FYNNEI in the germline V gene. The CDR3 totals 15 residues. CDR3 in amino acids: CASSEARVLSGKLFF. As DNA, the CDR3 is TGTGCCAGCAGTGAAGCGAGGGTTCTTTCTGGAAAACTGTTTTTT.

The chain is built from TRBV2 and TRBJ2-3, with TRBD2 identical over 9 bases. There are 16 residues in the CDR3. V dropped 2 bases and J dropped 2; count of bases not matched to a gene: 5. The germline CDR1 and CDR2 sequences are SNHLY and FYNNEI. The chain's CDR3 is CASSELAGPFTDTQYF. CDR3 in DNA: TGTGCCAGCAGTGAACTAGCGGGACCCTTCACAGATACGCAGTATTTT.

This clone was recorded only once. The gene calls are TRBV5-1 and TRBJ2-7, with 9 positions matching TRBD2. Trimming removed 7 bases from V and 2 bases from J; junction bases left unmatched: 7. The CDR3 spans 14 residues. Germline V gene data show CDR1 as SGHRS and CDR2 as YFSETQ. The CDR3, as DNA: TGCGCCAGCTCAAGGACTAGCGAGACCTACGAGCAGTACTTC. Protein product: CASSRTSETYEQYF.

In regard to this clone: Other DNA sequences in this specimen translate into the identical CDR3. V and J are TRBV5-1 and TRBJ2-7; D uncertain. V was clipped by 0 bases and J by 2 bases, with 9 bases between them. From germline, CDR1 is SGHRS and CDR2 YFSETQ. This CDR3 is built from 14 residues. The chain's CDR3 is CASSLAGGPYEQYF. CDR3 coding DNA: TGCGCCAGCAGCTTGGCCGGCGGACCCTACGAGCAGTACTTC.

The rearrangement uses TRBV9 and TRBJ1-2, with 7 bases aligning to TRBD1. CDR1 and CDR2 from the germline V gene are SGDLS and YYNGEE. The CDR3 totals 14 residues. V trimming: 2 bases; J trimming: 7 bases; junction bases outside the gene matches: 8. DNA of the CDR3: TGTGCCAGCAGCGTTAGGACAGGTTTTGGTGGCTACACCTTC. Residues: CASSVRTGFGGYTF. Drawing the rest from reference TRBV9 and TRBJ1-2, the complete variable domain is DSGVTQTPKHLITATGQRVTLRCSPRSGDLSVYWYQQSLDQGLQFLIQYYNGEERAKGNILERFSAQQFPDLHSELNLSSLELGDSALYFCASSVRTGFGGYTFGSGTRLTVV.

V usage is TRBV7-2 and J usage is TRBJ1-2; D is perhaps TRBD1 (6 bases). Germline CDR1 is SGHTA and CDR2 is FQGNSA. Trimming took 7 bases from V and 6 from J, leaving 18 bases between them. This CDR3 region has 14 residues. The CDR3 coding sequence is TGTGCCAGCAATTTCGCGGGACACAGCAATGGCTACACCTTC. As protein: CASNFAGHSNGYTF.

The genes are TRBV18 and TRBJ2-5; the match to TRBD2 covers 12 bases. Losses at the gene ends were 2 bases for V and 2 bases for J; bases not matched to a gene: 6. This CDR3 is built from 17 residues. Germline-derived CDR1 and CDR2 are KGHSH and LQKENI. In DNA, the CDR3 is TGTGCCAGCTCACCAATTCTAGCGGGAGGGAAGCAAGAGACCCAGTACTTC. Its protein is CASSPILAGGKQETQYF.

V gene TRBV5-1 combines with J gene TRBJ2-5; D perhaps matches TRBD2 (5 bases). Trimming took off 7 bases at V and 14 bases at J, with 24 bases between the two ends. The CDR3 extends over 13 amino acids. Germline V gene sequence: CDR1 SGHRS, CDR2 YFSETQ. The CDR3 is CASGLERTGKDYF. Written as DNA, the CDR3 is TGCGCCAGCGGCCTTGAGCGGACCGGAAAAGATTACTTC.

This clone was picked up a small number of times. The chain combines TRBV6-5 with TRBJ2-7, with 7 bases lining up with TRBD2. Losses at the gene ends were 2 bases for V and 2 bases for J; bases not matched to a gene: 9. Germline lookup yields CDR1 MNHEY and CDR2 SVGAGI. The CDR3 covers 16 residues. In nucleotides, the CDR3 is TGTGCCAGCAGTTACAGGCCCCGGGGGGAGACCTACGAGCAGTACTTC. It is translated as CASSYRPRGETYEQYF.

Notes on this clone: The same CDR3 is also encoded by other DNA sequences in this sample. The V call is TRBV5-4, the J call TRBJ2-3; a possible D gene is TRBD1 (5 bases). Looked up from germline, CDR1 is SGHNT and CDR2 is YYREEE (reference sequence). The CDR3 has 15 residues. V shed 0 bases and J shed 3 bases, with 11 bases lying between them. CDR3 amino acids: CASSLGQRTTDTQYF. DNA of the CDR3: TGTGCCAGCAGCTTGGGACAGCGCACTACAGATACGCAGTATTTT.

This chain links TRBV5-1 with TRBJ1-1; D may be TRBD1 (5 bases). The V and J ends lost 5 bases and 7 bases respectively, with 12 bases between them. CDR3 length equals 12 residues. Germline CDR1 SGHRS, CDR2 YFSETQ. The CDR3 loop is CASSPPGLEAFF. The CDR3 nucleotides read TGCGCCAGCAGTCCCCCAGGGCTTGAAGCTTTCTTT.

The V gene is TRBV18, the J gene TRBJ2-1; 8 bases line up with TRBD1. CDR3 length: 15 amino acids. The germline gives CDR1 KGHSH, CDR2 LQKENI. With 3 bases clipped from V and 5 bases from J, the junction kept 6 bases outside the gene matches. The CDR3 DNA follows: TGTGCCAGCTCACCCTCCGGGACAGGAGACAATGAGCAGTTCTTC. It is translated as CASSPSGTGDNEQFF.

This chain connects TRBV27 to TRBJ1-6; 11 nucleotides align to TRBD1. CDR3 length: 20 amino acids. The junction had 16 bases not matched to a gene; V was cut back by 4 bases and J by 5 bases. Germline-derived CDR1 and CDR2 are MNHEY and SMNVEV (reference sequence). CDR3 protein: CASSSPAPGQGAPDNSPLHF. Written as DNA, the CDR3 is TGTGCCAGCAGTTCTCCAGCCCCCGGACAGGGGGCGCCCGATAATTCACCCCTCCACTTT.

Details on this clone: Other DNA sequences in this specimen translate into the identical CDR3. V usage is TRBV5-1 and J usage is TRBJ2-1; TRBD2 aligns across 10 bases. Germline loops: CDR1 SGHRS, CDR2 YFSETQ. This CDR3 contains 16 residues. Trimming cost V 4 bases and J 2 bases; bases outside gene matches: 6. Here the CDR3 DNA reads TGCGCCAGCAGCCTAGGACTAGCGGAACCCTACAATGAGCAGTTCTTC. The encoded protein is CASSLGLAEPYNEQFF.

The chain recombines TRBV28 with TRBJ1-2; a possible D gene is TRBD1 (6 bases). The CDR3 is made up of 12 amino acids. V was clipped by 7 bases and J by 14 bases, with 20 bases between them. CDR1 MDHEN and CDR2 SYDVKM come from the germline V gene. This chain's CDR3 is CASTLGGAPGTF. The CDR3 DNA sequence: TGTGCCAGCACCTTAGGGGGGGCGCCGGGAACCTTC.

The chain joins TRBV7-8 to TRBJ1-5; D unresolved. Trimming removed 1 base from V and 4 bases from J, with 5 bases in between. Germline CDR1 is SGHVS and CDR2 is FQNEAQ. This CDR3 contains 13 residues. The CDR3 sequence: CASSLVRNQPQHF. CDR3 bases: TGTGCCAGCAGCTTAGTAAGGAATCAGCCCCAGCATTTT. Full variable domain (outside the CDR3, taken from reference TRBV7-8 and TRBJ1-5): GAGVSQSPRYKVAKRGQDVALRCDPISGHVSLFWYQQALGQGPEFLTYFQNEAQLDKSGLPSDRFFAERPEGSVSTLKIQRTQQEDSAVYLCASSLVRNQPQHFGDGTRLSIL.

The rearrangement joins TRBV10-3 to TRBJ2-4; D is possibly TRBD1 or TRBD2 (6 bases each). Trimming cost V 7 bases and J 8 bases, with 9 bases left between them. The CDR3 loop spans 11 amino acids. Germline assignment: CDR1 ENHRY and CDR2 SYGVKD. This CDR3 reads CAIKRGDIQYF. In DNA, the CDR3 is TGTGCCATCAAGAGGGGGGACATTCAGTACTTC.

This clone has only one observation. The CDR3, as DNA: TGTGCCAGCAGCCTGGGACAGGGGTATGAGACCCAGTACTTC. Translation: CASSLGQGYETQYF. The V call is TRBV2, the J call TRBJ2-5; 10 nucleotides match TRBD1. With V trimmed by 6 bases and J by 5 bases, 6 bases remained unmatched. From germline, CDR1 is SNHLY and CDR2 FYNNEI. The CDR3 is made up of 14 amino acids.

The chain couples TRBV6-1 to TRBJ1-2; no reliable D call. The V and J ends lost 5 bases and 7 bases respectively, with 8 bases between them. CDR3 size: 11 residues. Germline lookup yields CDR1 MNHNS and CDR2 SASEGT. The CDR3 loop reads CASSQVSGYTF. DNA of the CDR3: TGTGCCAGCAGTCAGGTCTCTGGCTACACCTTC.

CDR3 nucleotide sequence: TGTGCCAGCAGTGAAGCGTTGGGGACAGGGGGAAACACCATATATTTT. Translating it yields CASSEALGTGGNTIYF. This chain joins TRBV6-1 and TRBJ1-3; 9 nucleotides agree with TRBD1. The CDR3 runs to 16 residues. Per the germline V gene, CDR1 is MNHNS and CDR2 is SASEGT. The ends lost 0 bases at V and 4 bases at J; junction bases unmatched: 4.

The CDR3 region has the DNA TGTGCCAGCAGCATAACTAGCCACAATGAGCAGTTCTTC. The encoded protein is CASSITSHNEQFF. V usage is TRBV7-9 and J usage is TRBJ2-1; TRBD2 is a possible D gene (6 bases). Germline V lookup: CDR1 SEHNR, CDR2 FQNEAQ (reference sequence). V shed 5 bases and J shed 5 bases, with 10 bases lying between them. The CDR3 is 13 residues long.

The chain recombines TRBV9 with TRBJ1-1, with D possibly TRBD1 on 5 matching bases. V was pared by 0 bases and J by 4 bases, with 7 bases between. The CDR3 has 13 amino acids. Germline V gene sequence: CDR1 SGDLS, CDR2 YYNGEE. The CDR3 nucleotides are TGTGCCAGCAGCGTAGTAGGGGCCACTGAAGCTTTCTTT. Amino acid sequence: CASSVVGATEAFF.

About this clone itself: Distinct nucleotide sequences in the sample also encode this CDR3. J is TRBJ2-1 and V is TRBV20-1, with D unclear. Trimming stripped 6 bases from V and 5 bases from J, with 5 bases between. This CDR3 comprises 10 residues. CDR1 DFQATT and CDR2 SNEGSKA come from the germline V gene (reference sequence). CDR3 in amino acids: CSAIDNEQFF. CDR3 nucleotide sequence: TGCAGTGCCATCGACAATGAGCAGTTCTTC.